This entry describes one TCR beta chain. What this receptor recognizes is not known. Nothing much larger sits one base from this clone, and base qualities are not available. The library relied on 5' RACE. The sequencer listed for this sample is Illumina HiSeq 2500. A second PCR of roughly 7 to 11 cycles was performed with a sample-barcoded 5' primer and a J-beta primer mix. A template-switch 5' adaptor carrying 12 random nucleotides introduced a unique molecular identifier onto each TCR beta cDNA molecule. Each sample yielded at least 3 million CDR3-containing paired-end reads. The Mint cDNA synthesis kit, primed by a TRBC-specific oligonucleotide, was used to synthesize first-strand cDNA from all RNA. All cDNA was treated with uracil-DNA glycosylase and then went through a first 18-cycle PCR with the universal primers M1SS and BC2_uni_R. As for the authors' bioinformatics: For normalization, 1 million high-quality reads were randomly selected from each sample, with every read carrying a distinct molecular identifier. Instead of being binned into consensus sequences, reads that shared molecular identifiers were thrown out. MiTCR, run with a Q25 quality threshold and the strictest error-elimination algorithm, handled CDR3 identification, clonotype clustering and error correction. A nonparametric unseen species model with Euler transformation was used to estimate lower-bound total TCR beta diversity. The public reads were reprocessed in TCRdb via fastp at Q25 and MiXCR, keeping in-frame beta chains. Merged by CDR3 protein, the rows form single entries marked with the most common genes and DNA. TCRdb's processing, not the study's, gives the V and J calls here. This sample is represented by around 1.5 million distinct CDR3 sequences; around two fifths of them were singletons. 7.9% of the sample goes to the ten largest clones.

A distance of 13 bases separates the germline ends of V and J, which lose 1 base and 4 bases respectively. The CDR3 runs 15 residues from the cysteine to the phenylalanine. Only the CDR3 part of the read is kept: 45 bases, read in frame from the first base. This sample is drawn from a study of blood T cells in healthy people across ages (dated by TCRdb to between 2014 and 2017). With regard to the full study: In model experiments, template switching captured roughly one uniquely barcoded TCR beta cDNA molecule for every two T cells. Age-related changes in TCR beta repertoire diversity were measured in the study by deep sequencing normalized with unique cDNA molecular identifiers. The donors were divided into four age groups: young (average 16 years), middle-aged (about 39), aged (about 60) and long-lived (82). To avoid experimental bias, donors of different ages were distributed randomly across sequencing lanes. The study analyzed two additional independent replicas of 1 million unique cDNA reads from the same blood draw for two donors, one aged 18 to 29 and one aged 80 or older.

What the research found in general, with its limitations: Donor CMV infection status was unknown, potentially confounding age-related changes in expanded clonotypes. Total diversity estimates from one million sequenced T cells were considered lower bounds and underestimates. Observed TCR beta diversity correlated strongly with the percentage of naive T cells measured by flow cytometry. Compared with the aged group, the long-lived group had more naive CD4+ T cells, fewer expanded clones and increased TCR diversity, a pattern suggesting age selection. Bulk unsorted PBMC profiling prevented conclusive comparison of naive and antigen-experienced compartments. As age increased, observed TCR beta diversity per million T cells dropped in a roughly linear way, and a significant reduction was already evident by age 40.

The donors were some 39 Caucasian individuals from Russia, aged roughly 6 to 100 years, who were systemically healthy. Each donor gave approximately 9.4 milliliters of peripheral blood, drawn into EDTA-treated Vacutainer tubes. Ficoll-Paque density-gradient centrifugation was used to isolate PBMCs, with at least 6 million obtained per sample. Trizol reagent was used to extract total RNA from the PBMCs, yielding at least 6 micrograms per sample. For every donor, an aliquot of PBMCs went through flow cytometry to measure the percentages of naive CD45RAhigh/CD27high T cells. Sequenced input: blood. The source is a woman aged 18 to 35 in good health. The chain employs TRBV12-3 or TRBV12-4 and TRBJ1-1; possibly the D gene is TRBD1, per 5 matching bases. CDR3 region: CASSLGAGTGTEAFF. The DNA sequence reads TGTGCCAGCAGTTTAGGGGCCGGGACGGGCACTGAAGCTTTCTTT.